Each of the 3 T cell receptor beta chains below was sequenced from the same sample in a study of brain metastases from non-small cell lung cancer. Only in-frame clones appear in the TCRdb table, and some are missing; sequencing was by immunoSEQ multiplex PCR. The sample has 1,500 to 2,000 clones, more than 85% seen once. Sequencing was performed on tissue from a brain metastasis. The receptor source for this set is a donor at least 40 years old with non-small cell lung cancer.

The CDR3 sequence is CATSDRLHYGYTF. The CDR3 nucleotides read TGTGCCACCAGCGACAGGCTACACTATGGCTACACCTTC. The V gene is TRBV15, the J gene TRBJ1-2; D might be TRBD1 (6 bases). Germline V gives CDR1 LNHNV, CDR2 YYDKDF (reference sequence). With 5 bases removed from V and 3 bases from J, the gap between germline ends came to 10 bases. This CDR3 is built from 13 residues. Full variable domain (missing parts from reference TRBV15 and TRBJ1-2): DAMVIQNPRYQVTQFGKPVTLSCSQTLNHNVMYWYQQKSSQAPKLLFHYYDKDFNNEADTPDNFQSRRPNTSFCFLDIRSPGLGDTAMYLCATSDRLHYGYTFGSGTRLTVV.

The chain is built from TRBV28 and TRBJ1-3, with 10 bases fitting TRBD1. CDR1 is MDHEN, CDR2 SYDVKM, per germline. The ends lost 6 bases at V and 1 base at J; junction bases unmatched: 0. The CDR3 covers 14 residues. The CDR3 sequence: CASRGQGSGNTIYF. The CDR3 DNA reads TGTGCCAGCAGGGGACAGGGGTCTGGAAACACCATATATTTT. Combining the CDR3 with reference TRBV28 and TRBJ1-3 gives the whole variable domain DVKVTQSSRYLVKRTGEKVFLECVQDMDHENMFWYRQDPGLGLRLIYFSYDVKMKEKGDIPEGYSVSREKKERFSLILESASTNQTSMYLCASRGQGSGNTIYFGEGSWLTVV.

The chain links TRBV5-5 to TRBJ2-1; D gene ambiguous. Germline lookup yields CDR1 SGHKS and CDR2 YYEKEE (reference sequence). The V end was cut by 1 base, the J end by 3 bases, with 14 bases between. CDR3 length equals 16 residues. CDR3 amino acids: CASSLLSPSLYNEQFF. The CDR3 DNA is TGTGCCAGCAGCTTGTTGAGTCCGTCCCTCTACAATGAGCAGTTCTTC.